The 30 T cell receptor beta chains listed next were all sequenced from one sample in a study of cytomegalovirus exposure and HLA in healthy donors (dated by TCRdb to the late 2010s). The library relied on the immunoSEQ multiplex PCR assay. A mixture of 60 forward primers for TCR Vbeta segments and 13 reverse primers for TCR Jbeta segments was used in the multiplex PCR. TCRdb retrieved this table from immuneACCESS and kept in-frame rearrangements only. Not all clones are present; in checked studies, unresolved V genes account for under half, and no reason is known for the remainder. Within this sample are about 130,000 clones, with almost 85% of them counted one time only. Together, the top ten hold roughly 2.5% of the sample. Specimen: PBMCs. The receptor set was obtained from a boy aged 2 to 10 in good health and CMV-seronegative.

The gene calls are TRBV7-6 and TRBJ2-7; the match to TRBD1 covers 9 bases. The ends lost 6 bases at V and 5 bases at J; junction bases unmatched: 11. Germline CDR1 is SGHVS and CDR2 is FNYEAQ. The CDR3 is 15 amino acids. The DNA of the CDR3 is TGTGCCAGCAGTCTTGTGGGGACAGGGACCCACGAGCAGTACTTC. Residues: CASSLVGTGTHEQYF. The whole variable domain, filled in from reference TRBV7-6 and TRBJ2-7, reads GAGVSQSPRYKVTKRGQDVALRCDPISGHVSLYWYRQALGQGPEFLTYFNYEAQQDKSGLPNDRFSAERPEGSISTLTIQRTEQRDSAMYRCASSLVGTGTHEQYFGPGTRLTVT.

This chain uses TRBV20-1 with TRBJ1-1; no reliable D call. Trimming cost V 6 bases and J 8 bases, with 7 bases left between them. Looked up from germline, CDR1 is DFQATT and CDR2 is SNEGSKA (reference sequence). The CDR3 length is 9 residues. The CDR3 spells CSAAGEAFF. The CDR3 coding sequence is TGCAGTGCGGCAGGCGAAGCTTTCTTT.

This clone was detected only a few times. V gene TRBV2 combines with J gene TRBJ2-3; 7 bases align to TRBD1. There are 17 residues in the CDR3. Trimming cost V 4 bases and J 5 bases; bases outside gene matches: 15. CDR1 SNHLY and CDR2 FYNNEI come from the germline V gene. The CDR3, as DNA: TGTGCCAGCAGTGTCCCGGACAGGAGCCGCACGCGAGATACGCAGTATTTT. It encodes CASSVPDRSRTRDTQYF. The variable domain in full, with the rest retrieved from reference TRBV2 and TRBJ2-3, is EPEVTQTPSHQVTQMGQEVILRCVPISNHLYFYWYRQILGQKVEFLVSFYNNEISEKSEIFDDQFSVERPDGSNFTLKIRSTKLEDSAMYFCASSVPDRSRTRDTQYFGPGTRLTVL.

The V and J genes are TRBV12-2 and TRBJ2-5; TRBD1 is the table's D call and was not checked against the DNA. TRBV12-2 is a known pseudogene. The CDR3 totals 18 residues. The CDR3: CASRLVPIRDSFFETQYF. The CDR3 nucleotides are TGTGCAAGTCGCTTAGTCCCCATCCGGGACAGTTTTTTCGAGACCCAGTACTTC.

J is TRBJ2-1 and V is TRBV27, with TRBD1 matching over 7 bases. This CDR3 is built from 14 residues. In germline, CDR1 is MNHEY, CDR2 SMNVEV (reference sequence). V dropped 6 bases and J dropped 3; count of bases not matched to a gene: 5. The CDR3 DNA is TGTGCCAGCAGGAGGACAGGCCTCTACAATGAGCAGTTCTTC. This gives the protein CASRRTGLYNEQFF.

CDR3 loop: CASSVEEGLPEGGYTF. For the CDR3, the DNA is TGTGCCAGCAGCGTAGAGGAGGGGCTGCCGGAGGGTGGCTACACCTTC. V usage is TRBV9 and J usage is TRBJ1-2, with D perhaps matching TRBD1 (5 bases). With 0 bases removed from V and 7 bases from J, the gap between germline ends came to 19 bases. From germline, CDR1 is SGDLS and CDR2 YYNGEE. CDR3 size: 16 residues.

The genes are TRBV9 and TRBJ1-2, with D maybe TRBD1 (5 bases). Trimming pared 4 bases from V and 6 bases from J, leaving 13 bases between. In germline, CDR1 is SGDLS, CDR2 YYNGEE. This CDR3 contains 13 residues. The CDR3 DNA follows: TGTGCCAGCAGCCCTTGGACATCTGATGGCTACACCTTC. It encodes CASSPWTSDGYTF.

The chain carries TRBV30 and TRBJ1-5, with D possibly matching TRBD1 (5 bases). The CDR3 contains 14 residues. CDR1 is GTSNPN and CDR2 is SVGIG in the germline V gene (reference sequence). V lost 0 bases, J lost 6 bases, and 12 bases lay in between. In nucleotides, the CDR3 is TGTGCCTGGAGTGTACGGGGGGAGGGTCAGCCCCAGCATTTT. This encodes CAWSVRGEGQPQHF.

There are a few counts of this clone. CDR3 residues: CASTGLAGNSYNEQFF. In DNA, the CDR3 is TGTGCCAGCACGGGACTAGCGGGAAATTCCTACAATGAGCAGTTCTTC. The chain has TRBV19 and TRBJ2-1, with TRBD2 matching 13 bases. Germline V gene sequence: CDR1 LNHDA, CDR2 SQIVND (reference sequence). Trimming cost V 9 bases and J 1 base; bases outside gene matches: 6. The CDR3 sequence is 16 residues long.

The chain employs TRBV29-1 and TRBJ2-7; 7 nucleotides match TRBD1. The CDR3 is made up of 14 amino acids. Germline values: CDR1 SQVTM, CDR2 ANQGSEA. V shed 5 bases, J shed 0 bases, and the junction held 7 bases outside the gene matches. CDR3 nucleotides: TGCAGCGTTTACGGACAGGAGAGCTCCTACGAGCAGTACGTC. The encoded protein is CSVYGQESSYEQYV.

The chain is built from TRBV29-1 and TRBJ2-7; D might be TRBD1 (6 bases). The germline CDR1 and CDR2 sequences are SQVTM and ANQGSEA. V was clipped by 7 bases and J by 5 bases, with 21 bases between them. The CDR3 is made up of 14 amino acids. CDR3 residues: CSALRGWAAHEQYF. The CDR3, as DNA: TGCAGCGCCCTCAGGGGATGGGCAGCTCACGAGCAGTACTTC.

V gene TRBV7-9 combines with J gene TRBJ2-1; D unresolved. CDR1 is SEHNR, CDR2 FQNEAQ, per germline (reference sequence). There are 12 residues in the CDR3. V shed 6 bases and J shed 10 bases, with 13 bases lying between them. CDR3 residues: CASSIFTTEQFF. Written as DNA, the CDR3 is TGTGCCAGCAGTATATTTACCACAGAGCAGTTCTTC. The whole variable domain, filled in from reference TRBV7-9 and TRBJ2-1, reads DTGVSQNPRHKITKRGQNVTFRCDPISEHNRLYWYRQTLGQGPEFLTYFQNEAQLEKSRLLSDRFSAERPKGSFSTLEIQRTEQGDSAMYLCASSIFTTEQFFGPGTRLTVL.

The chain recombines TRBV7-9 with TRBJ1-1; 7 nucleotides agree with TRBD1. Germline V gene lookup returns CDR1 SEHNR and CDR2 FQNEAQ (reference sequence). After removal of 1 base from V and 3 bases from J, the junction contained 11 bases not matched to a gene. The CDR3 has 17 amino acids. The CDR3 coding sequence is TGTGCCAGCAGCTTAGGACAGGGCGTGTGGATTGACACTGAAGCTTTCTTT. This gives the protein CASSLGQGVWIDTEAFF.

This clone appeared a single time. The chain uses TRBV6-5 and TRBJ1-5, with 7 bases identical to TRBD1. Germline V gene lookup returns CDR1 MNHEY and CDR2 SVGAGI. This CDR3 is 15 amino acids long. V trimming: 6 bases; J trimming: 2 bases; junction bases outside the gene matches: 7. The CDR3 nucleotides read TGTGCCAGCAGATCTCAGGGGGGCGGCAATCAGCCCCAGCATTTT. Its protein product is CASRSQGGGNQPQHF.

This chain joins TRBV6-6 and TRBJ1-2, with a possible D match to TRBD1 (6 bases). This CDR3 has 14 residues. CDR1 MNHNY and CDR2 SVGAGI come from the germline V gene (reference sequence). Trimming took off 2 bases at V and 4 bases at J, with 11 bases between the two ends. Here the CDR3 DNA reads TGTGCCAGCAGTTACCAGGGGCCCACCTATGGCTACACCTTC. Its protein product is CASSYQGPTYGYTF.

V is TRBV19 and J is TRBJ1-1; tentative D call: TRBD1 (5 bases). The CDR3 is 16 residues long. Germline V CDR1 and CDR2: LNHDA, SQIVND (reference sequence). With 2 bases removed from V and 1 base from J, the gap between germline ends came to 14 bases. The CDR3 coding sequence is TGTGCCAGTAGTATAATCCAGGGCGGGAGGAACACTGAAGCTTTCTTT. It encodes CASSIIQGGRNTEAFF.

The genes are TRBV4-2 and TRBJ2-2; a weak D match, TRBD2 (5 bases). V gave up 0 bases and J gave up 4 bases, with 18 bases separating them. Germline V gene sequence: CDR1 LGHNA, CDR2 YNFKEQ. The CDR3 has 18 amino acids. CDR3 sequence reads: CASSQELGPEGGTGELFF. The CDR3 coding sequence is TGTGCCAGCAGCCAAGAGTTGGGCCCCGAGGGTGGCACCGGGGAGCTGTTTTTT.

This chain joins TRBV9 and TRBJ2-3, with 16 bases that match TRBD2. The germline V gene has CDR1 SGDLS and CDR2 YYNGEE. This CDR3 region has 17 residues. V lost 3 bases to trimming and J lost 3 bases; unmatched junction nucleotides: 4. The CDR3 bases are TGTGCCAGCAGCGCAGGGACTAGCGGGAGGGTTACAGATACGCAGTATTTT. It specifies CASSAGTSGRVTDTQYF.

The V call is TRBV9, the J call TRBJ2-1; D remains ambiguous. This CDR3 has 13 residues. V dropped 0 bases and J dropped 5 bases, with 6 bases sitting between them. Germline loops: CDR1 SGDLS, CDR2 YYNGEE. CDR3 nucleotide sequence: TGTGCCAGCAGCGTAGTTTCTCACAATGAGCAGTTCTTC. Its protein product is CASSVVSHNEQFF.

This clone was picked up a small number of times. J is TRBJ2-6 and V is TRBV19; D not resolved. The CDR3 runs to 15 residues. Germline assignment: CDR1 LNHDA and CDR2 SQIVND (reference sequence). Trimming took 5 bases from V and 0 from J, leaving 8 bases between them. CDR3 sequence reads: CASSSVSSGANVLTF. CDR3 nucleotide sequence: TGTGCCAGTAGTTCGGTAAGCTCTGGGGCCAACGTCCTGACTTTC.

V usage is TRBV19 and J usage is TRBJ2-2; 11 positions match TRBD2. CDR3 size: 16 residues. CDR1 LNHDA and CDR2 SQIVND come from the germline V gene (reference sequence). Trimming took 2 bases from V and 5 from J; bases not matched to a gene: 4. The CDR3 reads CASSIQLAGGTGELFF. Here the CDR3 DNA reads TGTGCCAGTAGTATACAGCTAGCGGGAGGAACCGGGGAGCTGTTTTTT.

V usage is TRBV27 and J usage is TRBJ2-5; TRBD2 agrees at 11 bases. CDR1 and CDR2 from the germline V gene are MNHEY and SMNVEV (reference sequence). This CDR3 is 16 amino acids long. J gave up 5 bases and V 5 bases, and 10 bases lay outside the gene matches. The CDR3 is CASSDTSGRGSETQYF. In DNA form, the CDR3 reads TGTGCCAGCAGTGATACTAGCGGGAGAGGGTCGGAGACCCAGTACTTC.

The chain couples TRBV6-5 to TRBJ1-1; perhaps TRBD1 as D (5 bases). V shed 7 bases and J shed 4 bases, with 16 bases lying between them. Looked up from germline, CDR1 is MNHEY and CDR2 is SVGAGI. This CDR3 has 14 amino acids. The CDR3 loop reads CASTLTGTSTEAFF. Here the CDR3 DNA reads TGTGCCAGCACCCTTACAGGCACCTCCACTGAAGCTTTCTTT.

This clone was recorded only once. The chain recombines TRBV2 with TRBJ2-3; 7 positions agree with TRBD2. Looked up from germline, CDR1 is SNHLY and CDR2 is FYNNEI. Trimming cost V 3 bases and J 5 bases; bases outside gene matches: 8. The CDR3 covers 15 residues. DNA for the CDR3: TGTGCCAGCAGTGAGTGGGGCCCGGGGGGAGATACGCAGTATTTT. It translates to CASSEWGPGGDTQYF.

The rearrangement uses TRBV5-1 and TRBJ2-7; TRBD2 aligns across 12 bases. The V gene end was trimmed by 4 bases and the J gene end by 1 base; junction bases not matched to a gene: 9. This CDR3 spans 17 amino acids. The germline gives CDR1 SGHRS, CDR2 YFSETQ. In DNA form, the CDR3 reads TGCGCCAGCAGCCATTCTAGCGGGAGGGCCCGGTCCTACGAGCAGTACGTC. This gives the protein CASSHSSGRARSYEQYV.

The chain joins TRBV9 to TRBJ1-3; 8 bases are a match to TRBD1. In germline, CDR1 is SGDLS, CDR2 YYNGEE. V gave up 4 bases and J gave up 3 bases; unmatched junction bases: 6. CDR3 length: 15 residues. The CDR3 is CASSQGAGIGNTIYF. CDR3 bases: TGTGCCAGCAGCCAGGGGGCAGGCATTGGAAACACCATATATTTT.

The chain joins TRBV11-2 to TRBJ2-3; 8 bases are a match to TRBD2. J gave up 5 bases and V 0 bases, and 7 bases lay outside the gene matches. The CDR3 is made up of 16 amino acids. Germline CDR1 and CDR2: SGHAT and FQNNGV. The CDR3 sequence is CASSLEISGKLDTQYF. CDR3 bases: TGTGCCAGCAGCTTAGAGATTAGCGGGAAATTAGATACGCAGTATTTT.

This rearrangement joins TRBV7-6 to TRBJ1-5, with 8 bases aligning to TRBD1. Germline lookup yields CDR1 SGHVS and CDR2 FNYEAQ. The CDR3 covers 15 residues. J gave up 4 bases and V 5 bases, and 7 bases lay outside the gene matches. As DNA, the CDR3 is TGTGCCAGCAGCCAGCACAGGGGGGCTAATCAGCCCCAGCATTTT. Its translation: CASSQHRGANQPQHF. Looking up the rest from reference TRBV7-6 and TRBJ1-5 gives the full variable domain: GAGVSQSPRYKVTKRGQDVALRCDPISGHVSLYWYRQALGQGPEFLTYFNYEAQQDKSGLPNDRFSAERPEGSISTLTIQRTEQRDSAMYRCASSQHRGANQPQHFGDGTRLSIL.

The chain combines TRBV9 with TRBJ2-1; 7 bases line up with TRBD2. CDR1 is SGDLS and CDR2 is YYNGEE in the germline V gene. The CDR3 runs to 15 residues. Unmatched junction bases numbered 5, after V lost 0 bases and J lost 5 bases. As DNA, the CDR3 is TGTGCCAGCAGCGTAGGTAGCGGGTATGACAATGAGCAGTTCTTC. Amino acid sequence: CASSVGSGYDNEQFF.

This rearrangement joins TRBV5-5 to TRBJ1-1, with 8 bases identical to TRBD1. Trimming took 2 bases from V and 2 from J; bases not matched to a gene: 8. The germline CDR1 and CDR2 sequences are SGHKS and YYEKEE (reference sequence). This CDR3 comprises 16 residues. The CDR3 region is CASSFVPGQVNTEAFF. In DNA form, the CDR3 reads TGTGCCAGCAGCTTTGTACCGGGACAGGTAAACACTGAAGCTTTCTTT.